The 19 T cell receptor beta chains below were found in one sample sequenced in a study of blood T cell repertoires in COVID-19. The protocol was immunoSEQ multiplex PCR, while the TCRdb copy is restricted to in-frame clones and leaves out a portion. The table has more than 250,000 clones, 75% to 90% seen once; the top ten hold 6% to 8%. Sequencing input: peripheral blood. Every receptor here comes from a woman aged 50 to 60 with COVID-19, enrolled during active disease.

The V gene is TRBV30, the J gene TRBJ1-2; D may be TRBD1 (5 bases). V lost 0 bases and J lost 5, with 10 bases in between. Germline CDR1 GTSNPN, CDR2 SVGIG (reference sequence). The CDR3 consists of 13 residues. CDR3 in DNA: TGTGCCTGGAGTGTACCCAGGGTATATGGCTACACCTTC. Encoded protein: CAWSVPRVYGYTF.

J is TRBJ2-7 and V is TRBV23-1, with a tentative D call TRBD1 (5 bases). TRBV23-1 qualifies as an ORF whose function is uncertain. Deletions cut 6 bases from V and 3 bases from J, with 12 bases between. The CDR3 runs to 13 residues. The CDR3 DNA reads TGCGCCAGCAGGTGTCGGACAAGCTACGAGCAGTACTTC. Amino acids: CASRCRTSYEQYF.

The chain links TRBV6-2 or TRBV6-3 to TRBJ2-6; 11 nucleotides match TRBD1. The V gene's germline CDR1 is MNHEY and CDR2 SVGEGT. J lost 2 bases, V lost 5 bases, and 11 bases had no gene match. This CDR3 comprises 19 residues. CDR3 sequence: CASSTHGQGAVAGANVLTF. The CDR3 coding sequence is TGTGCCAGCAGTACTCACGGACAGGGGGCTGTTGCTGGGGCCAACGTCCTGACTTTC.

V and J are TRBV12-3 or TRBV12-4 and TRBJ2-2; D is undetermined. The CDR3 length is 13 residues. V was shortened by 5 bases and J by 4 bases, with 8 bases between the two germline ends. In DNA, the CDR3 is TGTGCCAGCAGTCCACAACCCACCGGGGAGCTGTTTTTT. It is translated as CASSPQPTGELFF.

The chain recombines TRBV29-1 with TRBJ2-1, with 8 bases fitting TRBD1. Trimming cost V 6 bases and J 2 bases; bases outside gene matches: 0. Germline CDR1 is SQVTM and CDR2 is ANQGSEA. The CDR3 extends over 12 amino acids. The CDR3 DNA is TGCAGCGTGACAGGGGCCTACAATGAGCAGTTCTTC. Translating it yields CSVTGAYNEQFF.

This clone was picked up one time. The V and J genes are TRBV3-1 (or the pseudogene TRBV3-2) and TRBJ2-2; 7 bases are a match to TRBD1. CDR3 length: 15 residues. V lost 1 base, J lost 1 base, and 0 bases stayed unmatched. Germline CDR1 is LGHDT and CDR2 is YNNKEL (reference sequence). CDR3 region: CASSQGTGNTGELFF. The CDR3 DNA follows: TGTGCCAGCAGCCAAGGGACAGGGAACACCGGGGAGCTGTTTTTT.

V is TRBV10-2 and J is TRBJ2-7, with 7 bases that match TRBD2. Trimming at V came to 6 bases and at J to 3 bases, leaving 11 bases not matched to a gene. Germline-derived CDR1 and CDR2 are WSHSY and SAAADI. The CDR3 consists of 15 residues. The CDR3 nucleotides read TGCGCCAGCAGGTCACTAGCGCGACAAGACTACGAGCAGTACTTC. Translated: CASRSLARQDYEQYF.

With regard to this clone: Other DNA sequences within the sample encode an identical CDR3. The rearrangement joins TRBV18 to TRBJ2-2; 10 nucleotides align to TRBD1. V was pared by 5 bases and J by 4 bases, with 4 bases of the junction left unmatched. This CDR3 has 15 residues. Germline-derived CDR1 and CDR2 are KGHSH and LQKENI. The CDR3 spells CASSSRDRGTGELFF. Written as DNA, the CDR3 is TGTGCCAGCTCATCCCGGGACAGGGGCACCGGGGAGCTGTTTTTT.

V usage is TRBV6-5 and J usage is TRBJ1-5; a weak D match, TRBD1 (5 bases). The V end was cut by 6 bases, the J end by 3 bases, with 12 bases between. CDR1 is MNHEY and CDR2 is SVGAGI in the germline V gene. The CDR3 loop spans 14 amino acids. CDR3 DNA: TGTGCCAGCAGCCGGGGGATTTACAATCAGCCCCAGCATTTT. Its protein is CASSRGIYNQPQHF.

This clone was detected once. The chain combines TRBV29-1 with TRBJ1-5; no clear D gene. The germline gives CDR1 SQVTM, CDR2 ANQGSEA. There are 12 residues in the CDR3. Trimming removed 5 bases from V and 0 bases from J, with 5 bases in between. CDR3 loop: CSVSGSNQPQHF. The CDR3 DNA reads TGCAGCGTTTCCGGTAGCAATCAGCCCCAGCATTTT. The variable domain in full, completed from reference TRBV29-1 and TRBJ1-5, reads SAVISQKPSRDICQRGTSLTIQCQVDSQVTMMFWYRQQPGQSLTLIATANQGSEATYESGFVIDKFPISRPNLTFSTLTVSNMSPEDSSIYLCSVSGSNQPQHFGDGTRLSIL.

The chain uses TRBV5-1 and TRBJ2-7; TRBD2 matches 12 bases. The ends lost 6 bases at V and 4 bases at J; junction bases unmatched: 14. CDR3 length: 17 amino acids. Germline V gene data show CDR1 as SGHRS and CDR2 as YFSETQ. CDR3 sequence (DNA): TGCGCCAGCACCGACGGCTCTAGCGGGAGGGCTTTTTACGAGCAGTACTTC. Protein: CASTDGSSGRAFYEQYF.

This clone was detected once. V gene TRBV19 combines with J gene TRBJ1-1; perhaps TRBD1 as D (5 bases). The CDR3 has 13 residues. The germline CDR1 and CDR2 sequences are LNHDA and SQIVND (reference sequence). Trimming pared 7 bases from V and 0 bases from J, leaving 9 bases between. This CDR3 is CASTGTLNTEAFF. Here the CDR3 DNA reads TGTGCCAGTACCGGGACTTTGAACACTGAAGCTTTCTTT.

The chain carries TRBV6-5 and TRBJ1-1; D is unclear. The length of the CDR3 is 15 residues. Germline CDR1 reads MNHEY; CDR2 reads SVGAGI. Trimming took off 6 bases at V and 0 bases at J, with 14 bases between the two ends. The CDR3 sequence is CASREAGGMNTEAFF. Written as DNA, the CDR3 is TGTGCCAGCAGGGAGGCGGGAGGCATGAACACTGAAGCTTTCTTT.

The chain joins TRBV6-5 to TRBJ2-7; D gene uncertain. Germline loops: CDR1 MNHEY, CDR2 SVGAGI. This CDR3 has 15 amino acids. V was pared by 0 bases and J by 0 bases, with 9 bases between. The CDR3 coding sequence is TGTGCCAGCAGTTACTCGGAGCCCAGCTCCTACGAGCAGTACTTC. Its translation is CASSYSEPSSYEQYF.

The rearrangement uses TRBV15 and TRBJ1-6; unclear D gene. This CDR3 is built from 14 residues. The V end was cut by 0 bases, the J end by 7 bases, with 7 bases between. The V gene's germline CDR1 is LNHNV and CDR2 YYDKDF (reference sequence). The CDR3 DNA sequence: TGTGCCACCAGCAGAGAAGGGAGGAATTCACCCCTCCACTTT. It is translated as CATSREGRNSPLHF.

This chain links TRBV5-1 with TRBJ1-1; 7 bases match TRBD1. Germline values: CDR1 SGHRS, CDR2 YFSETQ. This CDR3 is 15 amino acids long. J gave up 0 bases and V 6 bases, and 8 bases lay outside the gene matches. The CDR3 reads CASTPRDRVNTEAFF. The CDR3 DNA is TGCGCCAGCACTCCAAGGGACAGAGTGAACACTGAAGCTTTCTTT.

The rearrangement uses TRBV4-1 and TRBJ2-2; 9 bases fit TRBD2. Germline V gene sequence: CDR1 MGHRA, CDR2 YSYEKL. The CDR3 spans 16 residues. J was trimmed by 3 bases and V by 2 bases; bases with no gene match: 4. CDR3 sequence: CASSQTSGYYTGELFF. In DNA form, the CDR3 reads TGCGCCAGCAGCCAAACTAGCGGGTATTACACCGGGGAGCTGTTTTTT.

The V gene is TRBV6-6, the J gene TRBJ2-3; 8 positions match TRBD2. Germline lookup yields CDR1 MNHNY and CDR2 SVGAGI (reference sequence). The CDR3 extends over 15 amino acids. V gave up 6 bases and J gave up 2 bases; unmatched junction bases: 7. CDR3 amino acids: CASSVGGRFTDTQYF. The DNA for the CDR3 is TGTGCCAGCAGCGTCGGCGGGAGGTTCACAGATACGCAGTATTTT.

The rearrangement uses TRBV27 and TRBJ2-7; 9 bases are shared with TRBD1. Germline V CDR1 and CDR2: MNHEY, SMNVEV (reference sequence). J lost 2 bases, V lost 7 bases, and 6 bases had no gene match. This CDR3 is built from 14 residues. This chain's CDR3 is CASTRQGDAYEQYF. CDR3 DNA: TGTGCCAGCACCCGACAGGGGGACGCCTACGAGCAGTACTTC.